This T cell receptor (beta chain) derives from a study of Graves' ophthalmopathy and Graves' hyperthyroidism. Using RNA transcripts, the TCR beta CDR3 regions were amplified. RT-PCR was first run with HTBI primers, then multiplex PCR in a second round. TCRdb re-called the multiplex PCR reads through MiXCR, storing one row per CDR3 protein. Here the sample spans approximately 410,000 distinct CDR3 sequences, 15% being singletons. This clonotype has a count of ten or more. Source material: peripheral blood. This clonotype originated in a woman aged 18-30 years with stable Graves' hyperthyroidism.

DNA for the CDR3: TGTGCCAGCAGCTTAAGTCTTGAGGAGACCCAGTACTTC. Residues: CASSLSLEETQYF. The V and J genes are TRBV7-3 and TRBJ2-5; no definite D call. This CDR3 is built from 13 residues. V gave up 1 base and J gave up 5 bases, with 8 bases separating them. The germline gives CDR1 SGHTA, CDR2 FQGTGA.